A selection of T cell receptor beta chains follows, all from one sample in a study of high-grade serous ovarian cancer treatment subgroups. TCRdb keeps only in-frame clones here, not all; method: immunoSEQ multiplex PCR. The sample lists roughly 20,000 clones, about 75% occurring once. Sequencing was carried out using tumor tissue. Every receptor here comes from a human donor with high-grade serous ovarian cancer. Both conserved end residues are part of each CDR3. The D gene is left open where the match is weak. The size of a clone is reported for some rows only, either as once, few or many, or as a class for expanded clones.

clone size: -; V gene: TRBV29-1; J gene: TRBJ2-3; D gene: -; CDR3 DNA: TGCAGCGTTGCTAGAAGCACAGATACGCAGTATTTT; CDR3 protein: CSVARSTDTQYF
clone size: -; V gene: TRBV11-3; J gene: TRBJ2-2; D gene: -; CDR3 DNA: TGTGCCAGCAGCTTATCTCCAGCGGACGGGGAGCTGTTTTTT; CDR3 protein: CASSLSPADGELFF
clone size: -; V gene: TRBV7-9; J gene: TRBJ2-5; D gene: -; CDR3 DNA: TGTGCCAGCAGCTCCCTCGGGTCCACAGAGACCCAGTACTTC; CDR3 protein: CASSSLGSTETQYF
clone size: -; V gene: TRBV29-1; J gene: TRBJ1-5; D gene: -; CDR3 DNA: TGCAGCGTTGAACCCGGGGGAGGACAGCCCCAGCATTTT; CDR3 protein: CSVEPGGGQPQHF
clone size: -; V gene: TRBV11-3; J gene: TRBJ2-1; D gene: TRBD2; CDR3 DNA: TGTGCCAGCAGCTTAGTCCAAGCGGGAGAATCCTACAATGAGCAGTTCTTC; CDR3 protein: CASSLVQAGESYNEQFF
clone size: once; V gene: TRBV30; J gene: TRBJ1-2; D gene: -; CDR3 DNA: TGTGCCTGGAGCAACACATATGGCTACACCTTC; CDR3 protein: CAWSNTYGYTF
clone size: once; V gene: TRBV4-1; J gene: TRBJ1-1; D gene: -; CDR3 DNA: TGCGCCAGCAGCCAAGAGGTAGGGGGAACCACCCAAGCTTTCTTT; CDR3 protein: CASSQEVGGTTQAFF
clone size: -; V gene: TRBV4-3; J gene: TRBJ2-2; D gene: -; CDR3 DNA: TGCGCCAGCAGCCAAGAGGGCAGGACGAACACCGGGGAGCTGTTTTTT; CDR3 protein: CASSQEGRTNTGELFF
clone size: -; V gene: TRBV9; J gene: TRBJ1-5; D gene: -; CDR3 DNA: TGTGCCAGCAGCGCCGAAGGAGATTTTGGGCAGCCCCAGCATTTT; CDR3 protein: CASSAEGDFGQPQHF
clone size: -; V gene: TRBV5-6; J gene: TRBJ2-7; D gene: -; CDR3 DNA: TGTGCCAGCAGCCGGAGCCGTTTGATCTACGAGCAGTACTTC; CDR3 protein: CASSRSRLIYEQYF
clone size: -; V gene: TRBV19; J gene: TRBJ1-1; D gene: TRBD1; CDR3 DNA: TGTGCCAGTAGTATTTCGGCAGGGGGAACTGAAGCTTTCTTT; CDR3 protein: CASSISAGGTEAFF
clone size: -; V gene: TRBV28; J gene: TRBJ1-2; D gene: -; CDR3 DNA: TGTGCCAGCATTCCAACTAGGGGGTTTTCGTTTAATGGCTACACCTTC; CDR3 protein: CASIPTRGFSFNGYTF
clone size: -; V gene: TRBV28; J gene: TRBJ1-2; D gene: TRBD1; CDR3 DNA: TGTGCCAGCAGTTTAAGTCTCGGGACAGGGTTTTACTATGGCTACACCTTC; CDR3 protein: CASSLSLGTGFYYGYTF
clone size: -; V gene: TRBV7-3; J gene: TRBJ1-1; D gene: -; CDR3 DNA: TGTGCCAGCAGGGTACAGGTGAACACTGAAGCTTTCTTT; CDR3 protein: CASRVQVNTEAFF
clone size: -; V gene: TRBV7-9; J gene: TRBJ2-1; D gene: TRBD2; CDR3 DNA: TGTGCCAGCAGACGAGGGACTAGCGACCGGAATGAGCAGTTCTTC; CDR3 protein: CASRRGTSDRNEQFF
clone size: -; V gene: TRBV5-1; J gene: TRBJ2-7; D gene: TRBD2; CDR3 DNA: TGCGCCAGCAGCAGGACTAGCGGGAGCCCCCCCTACGAGCAGTACTTC; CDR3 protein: CASSRTSGSPPYEQYF
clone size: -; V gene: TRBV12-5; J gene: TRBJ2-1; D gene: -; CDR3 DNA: TGTGCTAGTGGTTTTAGGCAAACCCCTTTAGTATACAATGAGCAGTTCTTC; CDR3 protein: CASGFRQTPLVYNEQFF
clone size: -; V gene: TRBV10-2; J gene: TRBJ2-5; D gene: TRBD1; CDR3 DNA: TGCGCCAGCAGTGTCCCACAGGGGACGGGAGAGACCCAGTACTTC; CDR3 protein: CASSVPQGTGETQYF
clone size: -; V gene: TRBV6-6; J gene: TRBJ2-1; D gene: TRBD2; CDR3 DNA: TGTGCCAGCAGTCCTCGGGGAAAGCGGGGTAGGAATGAGCAGTTCTTC; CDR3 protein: CASSPRGKRGRNEQFF
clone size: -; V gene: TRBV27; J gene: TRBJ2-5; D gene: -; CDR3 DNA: TGTGCCAGCAGTTTATCGTGGGTTGGAGAGACCCAGTACTTC; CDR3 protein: CASSLSWVGETQYF
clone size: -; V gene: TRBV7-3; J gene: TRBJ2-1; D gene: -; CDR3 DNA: TGTGCCAGCAGCCCCCTCCGGGAGTTGAACTACAATGAGCAGTTCTTC; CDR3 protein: CASSPLRELNYNEQFF
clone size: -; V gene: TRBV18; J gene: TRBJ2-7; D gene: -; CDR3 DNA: TGTGCCAGCTCACCCCTACAGGGAGGACCCTTCTCCTACGAGCAGTACTTC; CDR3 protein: CASSPLQGGPFSYEQYF
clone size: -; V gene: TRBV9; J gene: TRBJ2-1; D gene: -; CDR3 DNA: TGTGCCAGCAGCGTTTCAGGTTTATCCTACAATGAGCAGTTCTTC; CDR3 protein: CASSVSGLSYNEQFF
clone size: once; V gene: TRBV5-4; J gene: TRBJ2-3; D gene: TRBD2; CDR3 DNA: TGTGCCAGCAGCTCCAGTGCGGGAGGAGACGCAGATACGCAGTATTTT; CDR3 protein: CASSSSAGGDADTQYF
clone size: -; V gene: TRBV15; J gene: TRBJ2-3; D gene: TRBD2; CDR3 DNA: TGTGCCACCAGCAGTGGAGCTAGCGGGGCGGTAGATACGCAGTATTTT; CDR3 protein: CATSSGASGAVDTQYF
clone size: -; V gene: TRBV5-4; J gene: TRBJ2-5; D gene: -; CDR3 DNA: TGTGCCAGCAGCTCCAACCAGCCCGGCCAAGAGACCCAGTACTTC; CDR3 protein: CASSSNQPGQETQYF
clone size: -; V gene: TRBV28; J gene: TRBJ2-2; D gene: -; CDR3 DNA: TGTGCCAGCAGTTTATGGGAGAAACAAAACACCGGGGAGCTGTTTTTT; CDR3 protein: CASSLWEKQNTGELFF
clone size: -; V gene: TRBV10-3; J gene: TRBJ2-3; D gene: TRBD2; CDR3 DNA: TGTGCCATCGGGAGCGGGAGGGTGCTTCAAGATACGCAGTATTTT; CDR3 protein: CAIGSGRVLQDTQYF